These 5 T cell receptor beta chains came from one sample sequenced in a study of patients and donors after allogeneic stem cell transplantation. Using its own MiXCR run on the RT-PCR reads, TCRdb lists one record per CDR3 protein. The sample includes some 230,000 distinct CDR3 sequences, 13% to 15% of them seen just once. Sequencing used blood, either unsorted or a sorted T cell fraction (not recorded which). These receptors were collected from a human donor who was either an allogeneic HSCT recipient or a stem cell or donor lymphocyte infusion donor (not recorded which). It is not recorded whose cells these are; they may come from a transplant donor.

V usage is TRBV10-3 and J usage is TRBJ2-3; 10 bases map to TRBD2. Trimming removed 11 bases from V and 2 bases from J; junction bases left unmatched: 7. Looked up from germline, CDR1 is ENHRY and CDR2 is SYGVKD. The CDR3 totals 14 residues. The CDR3 nucleotides are TGTGCCTTCTCCGGGACTAGCGCCACAGATACGCAGTATTTT. This sequence encodes CAFSGTSATDTQYF.

In DNA form, the CDR3 reads TGTGCCACCAGCAGAGATTTGGACGGCTATGGCTACACCTTC. Protein product: CATSRDLDGYGYTF. This sequence joins TRBV15 and TRBJ1-2, with unresolved D. There are 14 residues in the CDR3. CDR1 and CDR2 (germline): LNHNV, YYDKDF (reference sequence). The V and J ends lost 0 bases and 4 bases respectively, with 9 bases between them. The whole variable domain, remainder taken from reference TRBV15 and TRBJ1-2, is DAMVIQNPRYQVTQFGKPVTLSCSQTLNHNVMYWYQQKSSQAPKLLFHYYDKDFNNEADTPDNFQSRRPNTSFCFLDIRSPGLGDTAMYLCATSRDLDGYGYTFGSGTRLTVV.

The chain links TRBV9 to TRBJ2-7; 10 nucleotides agree with TRBD2. Looked up from germline, CDR1 is SGDLS and CDR2 is YYNGEE. The V gene end was trimmed by 0 bases and the J gene end by 3 bases; junction bases not matched to a gene: 6. This CDR3 is 16 amino acids long. The CDR3 DNA is TGTGCCAGCAGCGTAGGTTCCCTAGCGGGGGTCTACGAGCAGTACTTC. This sequence encodes CASSVGSLAGVYEQYF.

This clonotype showed up just a few times. V usage is TRBV6-1 and J usage is TRBJ2-1, with TRBD1 identical over 11 bases. The CDR3 loop spans 15 amino acids. After removal of 7 bases from V and 10 bases from J, the junction contained 12 bases not matched to a gene. Germline CDR1 MNHNS, CDR2 SASEGT. CDR3 in DNA: TGTGCCAGCAACGTGGGTTGGACAGGGGGCGGGGAGCAGTTCTTC. Its translation is CASNVGWTGGGEQFF.

The chain joins TRBV5-6 to TRBJ2-5, with D possibly matching TRBD2 (6 bases). The CDR3 contains 15 residues. Between the trimmed V and J ends, which lost 6 bases and 2 bases, there was a span of 17 bases. Germline loops: CDR1 SGHDT, CDR2 YYEEEE. CDR3 sequence: CASTPPGLPQETQYF. CDR3 bases: TGTGCCAGCACCCCCCCGGGACTCCCTCAAGAGACCCAGTACTTC.